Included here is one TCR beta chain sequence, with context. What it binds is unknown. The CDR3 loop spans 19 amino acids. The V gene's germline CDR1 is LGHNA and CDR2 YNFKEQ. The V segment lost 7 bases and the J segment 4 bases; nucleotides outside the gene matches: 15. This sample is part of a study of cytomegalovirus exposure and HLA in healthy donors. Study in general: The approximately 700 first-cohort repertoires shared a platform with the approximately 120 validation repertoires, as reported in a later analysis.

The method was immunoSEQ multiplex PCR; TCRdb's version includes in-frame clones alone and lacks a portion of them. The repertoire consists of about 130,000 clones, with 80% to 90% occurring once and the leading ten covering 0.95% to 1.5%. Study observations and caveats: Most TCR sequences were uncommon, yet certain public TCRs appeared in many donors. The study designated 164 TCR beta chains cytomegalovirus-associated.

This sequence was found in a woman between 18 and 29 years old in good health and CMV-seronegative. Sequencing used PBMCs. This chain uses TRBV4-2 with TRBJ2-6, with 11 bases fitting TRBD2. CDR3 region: CASTHHASGGPGGANVLTF. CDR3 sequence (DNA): TGTGCCAGCACCCATCATGCTAGCGGGGGGCCTGGGGGGGCCAACGTCCTGACTTTC.